The clone carrying this T cell receptor (beta chain) was recorded only once. This entry belongs to a study of blood T cell repertoires in COVID-19. The CDR3 has 16 residues. The V end lost 3 bases, the J end lost 3 bases, and 18 bases lay between the germline ends. The germline V gene has CDR1 SGHRS and CDR2 YFSETQ. Measured with immunoSEQ multiplex PCR; TCRdb has only the in-frame clones, and not every one. The sample shows about 130,000 clones, 88% of them seen only once. The specimen sequenced was peripheral blood. The sequence was collected from a middle-aged man with acute or convalescent COVID-19. This chain connects TRBV5-1 to TRBJ1-2; D may be TRBD1 (5 bases). The CDR3 region has the DNA TGCGCCAGCAGCTCGGGGGTTCAGACTGCGGACTATGGCTACACCTTC. This translates into CASSSGVQTADYGYTF.